Sequencing of this T cell receptor beta chain was carried out in a study of blood T cells in healthy people across ages. The sample holds many counts of this clonotype. There are 14 residues in the CDR3. Looked up from germline, CDR1 is LGHNA and CDR2 is YNFKEQ. V shed 1 base and J shed 6 bases, with 12 bases lying between them. With a J-beta primer mix and a sample-barcoded 5' primer, a second PCR ran about 7 to 12 cycles. Each cDNA molecule was tagged by a template-switch adaptor with 12 random nucleotides. TCRdb ran MiXCR on the 5' RACE reads and lists one entry per CDR3 protein. The repertoire holds 1.5 million or so distinct CDR3 sequences, roughly 40% seen once, with 6.5% to 10% in the top ten.

Sequencing was done on a sample of blood. The sequence was collected from a woman younger than 35 in good health. The chain has TRBV4-2 and TRBJ1-2, with TRBD1 as a possible D gene (5 bases). CDR3 sequence (DNA): TGTGCCAGCAGCCAAGCCGGGACTAAGGATGGCTACACCTTC. Translation gives CASSQAGTKDGYTF.